The 21 T cell receptor beta chains in this list originate from one sample, sequenced in a study of blood T cell repertoires in COVID-19. This table comes from immunoSEQ multiplex PCR, and its TCRdb copy is limited to in-frame clones, with some not included. The table shows roughly 250,000 clones, with approximately 91% occurring only once. Input material: PBMCs or T cells enriched from blood (not recorded which). Receptors were obtained from a woman aged 40 to 50 with acute COVID-19.

The chain employs TRBV30 and TRBJ1-4, with a weak D call TRBD1 (6 bases). The CDR3 is 14 residues long. Germline V gene data show CDR1 as GTSNPN and CDR2 as SVGIG (reference sequence). Trimming cost V 2 bases and J 8 bases, with 15 bases left between them. The CDR3 here is CAWSSLGAGEKLFF. CDR3 DNA: TGTGCCTGGAGTAGCTTGGGGGCGGGCGAAAAACTGTTTTTT.

The gene calls are TRBV9 and TRBJ1-3; D not certain. The V end lost 4 bases, the J end lost 9 bases, and 14 bases lay between the germline ends. CDR1 SGDLS and CDR2 YYNGEE come from the germline V gene. This CDR3 contains 13 residues. The CDR3 region has the DNA TGTGCCAGCAGCTCCGTGTCCTACGGCACCATATATTTT. This translates into CASSSVSYGTIYF.

This clone was detected a few times. The chain has TRBV29-1 and TRBJ2-2; 7 nucleotides align to TRBD1. The CDR3 contains 15 residues. V was pared by 6 bases and J by 3 bases, with 10 bases of the junction left unmatched. CDR1 and CDR2 (germline): SQVTM, ANQGSEA. The CDR3 bases are TGCAGCGTGGATACAGGGGACGGCCACACCGGGGAGCTGTTTTTT. This sequence encodes CSVDTGDGHTGELFF.

The chain employs TRBV18 and TRBJ1-1; TRBD1 is a possible D gene (5 bases). Trimming cost V 2 bases and J 5 bases, with 9 bases left between them. The CDR3 has 13 amino acids. Germline V gene lookup returns CDR1 KGHSH and CDR2 LQKENI. This chain's CDR3 is CASSPSGFTEAFF. CDR3 DNA: TGTGCCAGCTCACCATCAGGGTTTACTGAAGCTTTCTTT. The full variable domain, in which reference TRBV18 and TRBJ1-1 provide the parts outside the CDR3, is NAGVMQNPRHLVRRRGQEARLRCSPMKGHSHVYWYRQLPEEGLKFMVYLQKENIIDESGMPKERFSAEFPKEGPSILRIQQVVRGDSAAYFCASSPSGFTEAFFGQGTRLTVV.

V and J are TRBV6-1 and TRBJ2-6; D not resolved. The V and J ends lost 4 bases and 0 bases respectively, with 10 bases between them. Germline V gives CDR1 MNHNS, CDR2 SASEGT. The CDR3 is made up of 16 amino acids. CDR3 protein: CASSGTVPSGANVLTF. The CDR3 bases are TGTGCCAGCAGTGGAACAGTCCCCTCTGGGGCCAACGTCCTGACTTTC.

The chain uses TRBV19 and TRBJ1-2, with D possibly being TRBD1 (5 bases). CDR1 is LNHDA, CDR2 SQIVND, per germline (reference sequence). The CDR3 totals 15 residues. V lost 0 bases and J 5 bases, leaving 13 bases between the germline ends. The chain's CDR3 is CASSIEVQGRYGYTF. The CDR3, as DNA: TGTGCCAGTAGTATAGAGGTGCAGGGCCGGTATGGCTACACCTTC. Filled out from reference TRBV19 and TRBJ1-2, the complete variable domain reads DGGITQSPKYLFRKEGQNVTLSCEQNLNHDAMYWYRQDPGQGLRLIYYSQIVNDFQKGDIAEGYSVSREKKESFPLTVTSAQKNPTAFYLCASSIEVQGRYGYTFGSGTRLTVV.

This chain links TRBV9 with TRBJ1-4; D is possibly TRBD1 (5 bases). V dropped 0 bases and J dropped 2 bases, with 8 bases sitting between them. This CDR3 has 15 amino acids. Germline V lookup: CDR1 SGDLS, CDR2 YYNGEE. CDR3 residues: CASSVEGKTNEKLFF. The CDR3 DNA reads TGTGCCAGCAGCGTAGAGGGGAAGACTAATGAAAAACTGTTTTTT.

The chain combines TRBV7-6 with TRBJ1-4, with D maybe TRBD1 (5 bases). The germline CDR1 and CDR2 sequences are SGHVS and FNYEAQ. V lost 5 bases, J lost 2 bases, and 12 bases lay in between. This CDR3 spans 15 amino acids. The CDR3 is CASSPRVQTNEKLFF. CDR3 sequence (DNA): TGTGCCAGCAGCCCCAGGGTTCAGACTAATGAAAAACTGTTTTTT.

This sequence joins TRBV5-1 and TRBJ1-2, with D possibly matching TRBD1 (6 bases). Trimming left V 0 bases short and J 0 bases short, with 12 bases between. The germline CDR1 and CDR2 sequences are SGHRS and YFSETQ. This CDR3 spans 16 amino acids. CDR3 DNA sequence: TGCGCCAGCAGCTTGGCAGGGGCCTTAGCTAACTATGGCTACACCTTC. It codes for CASSLAGALANYGYTF.

The chain links TRBV7-2 to TRBJ2-3, with D tentatively TRBD1 (5 bases). The CDR3 spans 14 residues. V dropped 5 bases and J dropped 5 bases, with 14 bases sitting between them. Germline V gene sequence: CDR1 SGHTA, CDR2 FQGNSA. CDR3 residues: CASSPGQIGDTQYF. The CDR3 DNA reads as TGTGCCAGCAGCCCTGGACAAATCGGAGATACGCAGTATTTT.

A few counts support this clone. This rearrangement joins TRBV6-5 to TRBJ1-2; tentatively, D is TRBD1 (6 bases). Trimming took 7 bases from V and 2 from J, leaving 11 bases between them. Germline CDR1 is MNHEY and CDR2 is SVGAGI. This CDR3 has 13 amino acids. The CDR3 here is CASKGQGNYGYTF. For the CDR3, the DNA is TGTGCCAGCAAGGGGCAGGGGAACTATGGCTACACCTTC.

The chain is built from TRBV6-5 and TRBJ1-2; the D gene is possibly TRBD1 (6 bases). CDR3 length: 16 amino acids. Trimming stripped 2 bases from V and 1 base from J, with 14 bases between. Germline assignment: CDR1 MNHEY and CDR2 SVGAGI. CDR3 sequence: CASSYRKRTDNYGYTF. The CDR3 DNA reads as TGTGCCAGCAGTTACCGGAAACGGACAGATAACTATGGCTACACCTTC.

CDR3 coding DNA: TGTGCCAGCAGTGAAAATCCCAGATATGGCTACACCTTC. This gives the protein CASSENPRYGYTF. The V and J genes are TRBV6-1 and TRBJ1-2; D unclear. V gave up 2 bases and J gave up 5 bases, with 9 bases separating them. This CDR3 region has 13 residues. Germline-derived CDR1 and CDR2 are MNHNS and SASEGT.

The V call is TRBV20-1, the J call TRBJ2-4; 8 positions match TRBD1. This CDR3 has 16 amino acids. Trimming cost V 3 bases and J 0 bases; bases outside gene matches: 7. CDR1 DFQATT and CDR2 SNEGSKA come from the germline V gene (reference sequence). CDR3 sequence (DNA): TGCAGTGCTAGTACAGGGGGAAAGATAGCCAAAAACATTCAGTACTTC. Translating it yields CSASTGGKIAKNIQYF.

The chain's CDR3 is CASSVRRFNEKLFF. CDR3 nucleotide sequence: TGTGCCAGCAGCGTCCGGCGGTTTAATGAAAAACTGTTTTTT. This rearrangement joins TRBV9 to TRBJ1-4, with D unclear. This CDR3 has 14 residues. V was trimmed by 2 bases and J by 4 bases, leaving 9 bases between them. Germline CDR1 and CDR2: SGDLS and YYNGEE.

The rearrangement links TRBV6-2 or TRBV6-3 to TRBJ2-7; the D gene is possibly TRBD1 (7 bases). Trimming took off 2 bases at V and 3 bases at J, with 11 bases between the two ends. Germline CDR1 is MNHEY and CDR2 is SVGEGT. This CDR3 contains 14 residues. The CDR3 bases are TGTGCCAGCAGTTACCGGGGGACAGACTACGAGCAGTACTTC. Protein sequence: CASSYRGTDYEQYF.

This chain's CDR3 is CASSSRTGTGTGYTF. CDR3 in DNA: TGTGCCAGCAGCTCGCGGACCGGGACAGGGACTGGCTACACCTTC. The chain is built from TRBV7-8 and TRBJ1-2; 9 bases match TRBD1. With 4 bases clipped from V and 7 bases from J, the junction kept 10 bases outside the gene matches. The CDR3 is 15 amino acids. Germline V gene data show CDR1 as SGHVS and CDR2 as FQNEAQ.

The chain employs TRBV3-1 (or the pseudogene TRBV3-2) and TRBJ2-3, with TRBD2 as a possible D gene (7 bases). This CDR3 contains 16 residues. Germline V gene sequence: CDR1 LGHDT, CDR2 YNNKEL (reference sequence). Trimming left V 4 bases short and J 6 bases short, with 20 bases between. The CDR3 coding sequence is TGTGCCAGCAGCCCAGGGGTAGTAGCGGGTCCGGATACGCAGTATTTT. Translation: CASSPGVVAGPDTQYF.

The chain recombines TRBV29-1 with TRBJ1-1, with D uncertain. The CDR3 contains 12 residues. Trimming shortened V by 6 bases and J by 1 base, and 9 bases separated the two germline ends. Per germline, CDR1 SQVTM and CDR2 ANQGSEA. CDR3 in DNA: TGCAGCGTAAAGGAGGCGAACACTGAAGCTTTCTTT. Amino acid sequence: CSVKEANTEAFF.

The chain has TRBV2 and TRBJ2-1, with 7 bases that match TRBD2. The germline CDR1 and CDR2 sequences are SNHLY and FYNNEI. CDR3 length: 17 amino acids. V lost 2 bases and J lost 0; bases outside the gene matches: 7. The CDR3 is CASSETSVPRSYNEQFF. CDR3 bases: TGTGCCAGCAGTGAAACTAGCGTCCCACGCTCCTACAATGAGCAGTTCTTC.

The chain joins TRBV30 to TRBJ1-1; 9 bases are shared with TRBD1. CDR1 is GTSNPN, CDR2 SVGIG, per germline (reference sequence). This CDR3 is 13 amino acids long. V was clipped by 4 bases and J by 5 bases; unmatched bases: 5. CDR3 in amino acids: CAWNTGGSTEAFF. The DNA for the CDR3 is TGTGCCTGGAACACAGGGGGCTCTACTGAAGCTTTCTTT.